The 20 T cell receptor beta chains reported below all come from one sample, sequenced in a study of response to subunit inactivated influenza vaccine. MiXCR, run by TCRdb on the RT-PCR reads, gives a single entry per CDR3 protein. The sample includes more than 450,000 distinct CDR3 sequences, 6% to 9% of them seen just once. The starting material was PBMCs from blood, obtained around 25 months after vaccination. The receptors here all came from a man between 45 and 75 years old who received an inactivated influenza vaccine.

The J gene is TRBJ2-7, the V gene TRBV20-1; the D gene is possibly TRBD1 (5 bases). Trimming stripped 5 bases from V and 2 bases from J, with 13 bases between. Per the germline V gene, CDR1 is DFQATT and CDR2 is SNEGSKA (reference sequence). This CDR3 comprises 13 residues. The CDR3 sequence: CSARARAAYEQYF. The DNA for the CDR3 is TGCAGTGCTCGCGCCAGGGCCGCCTACGAGCAGTACTTC.

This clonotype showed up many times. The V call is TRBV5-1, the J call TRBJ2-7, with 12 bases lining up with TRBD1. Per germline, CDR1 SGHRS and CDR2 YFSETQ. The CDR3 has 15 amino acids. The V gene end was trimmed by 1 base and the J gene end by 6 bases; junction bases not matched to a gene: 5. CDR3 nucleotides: TGCGCCAGCAGCTTGAAGGGACAGGGGGCCTCCGAGCAGTACTTC. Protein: CASSLKGQGASEQYF.

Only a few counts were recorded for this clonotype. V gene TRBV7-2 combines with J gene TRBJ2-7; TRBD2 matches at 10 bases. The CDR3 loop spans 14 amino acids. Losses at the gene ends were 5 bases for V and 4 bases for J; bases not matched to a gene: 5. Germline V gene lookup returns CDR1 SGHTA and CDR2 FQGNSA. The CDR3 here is CASSTWTSGYEQYF. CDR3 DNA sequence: TGTGCCAGCAGCACCTGGACTAGCGGTTACGAGCAGTACTTC.

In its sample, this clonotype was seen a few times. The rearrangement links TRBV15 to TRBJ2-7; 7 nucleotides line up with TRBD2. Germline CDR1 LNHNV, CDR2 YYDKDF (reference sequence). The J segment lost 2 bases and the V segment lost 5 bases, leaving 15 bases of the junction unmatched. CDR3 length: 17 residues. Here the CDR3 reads CATSGLGGGGGPYEQYF. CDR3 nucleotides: TGTGCCACCAGCGGACTCGGAGGTGGGGGAGGGCCCTACGAGCAGTACTTC.

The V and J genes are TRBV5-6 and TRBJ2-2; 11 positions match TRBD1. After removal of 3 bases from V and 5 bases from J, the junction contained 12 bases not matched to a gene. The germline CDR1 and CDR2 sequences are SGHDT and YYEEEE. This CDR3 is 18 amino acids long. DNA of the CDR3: TGTGCCAGCAGCTCGACCGGGACAGGGGGGGGACGGACCGGGGAGCTGTTTTTT. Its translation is CASSSTGTGGGRTGELFF.

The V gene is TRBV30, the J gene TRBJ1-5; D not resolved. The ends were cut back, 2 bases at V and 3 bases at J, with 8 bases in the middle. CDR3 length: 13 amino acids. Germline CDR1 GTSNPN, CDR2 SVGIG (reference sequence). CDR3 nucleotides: TGTGCCTGGAGTTACAGTCTCAATCAGCCCCAGCATTTT. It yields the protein CAWSYSLNQPQHF.

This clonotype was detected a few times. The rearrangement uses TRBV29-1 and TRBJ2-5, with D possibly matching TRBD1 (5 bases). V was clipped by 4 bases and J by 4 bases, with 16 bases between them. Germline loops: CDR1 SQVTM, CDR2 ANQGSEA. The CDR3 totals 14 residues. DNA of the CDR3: TGCAGCGTTGGCGGTACAGGTAGATCAGAGACCCAGTACTTC. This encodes CSVGGTGRSETQYF.

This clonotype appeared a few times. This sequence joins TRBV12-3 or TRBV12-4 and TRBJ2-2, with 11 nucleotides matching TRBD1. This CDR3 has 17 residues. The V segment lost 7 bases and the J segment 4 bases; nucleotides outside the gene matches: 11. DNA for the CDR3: TGTGCCAGCAACACATTTAGGACAGGGGGCACCACCGGGGAGCTGTTTTTT. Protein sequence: CASNTFRTGGTTGELFF.

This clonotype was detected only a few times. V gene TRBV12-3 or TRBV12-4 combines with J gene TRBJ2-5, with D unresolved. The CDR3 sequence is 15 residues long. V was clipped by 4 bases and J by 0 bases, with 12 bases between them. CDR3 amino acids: CASSSELLYQETQYF. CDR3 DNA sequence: TGTGCCAGCAGTTCAGAGCTCCTGTACCAAGAGACCCAGTACTTC.

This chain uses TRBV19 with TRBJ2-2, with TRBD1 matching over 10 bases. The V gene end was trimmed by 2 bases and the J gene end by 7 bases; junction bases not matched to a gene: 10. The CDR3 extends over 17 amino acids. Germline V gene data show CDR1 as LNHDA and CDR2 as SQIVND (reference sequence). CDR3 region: CASSIFGTGVRDGELFF. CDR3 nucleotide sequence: TGTGCCAGTAGTATATTCGGGACAGGGGTCCGGGACGGGGAGCTGTTTTTT.

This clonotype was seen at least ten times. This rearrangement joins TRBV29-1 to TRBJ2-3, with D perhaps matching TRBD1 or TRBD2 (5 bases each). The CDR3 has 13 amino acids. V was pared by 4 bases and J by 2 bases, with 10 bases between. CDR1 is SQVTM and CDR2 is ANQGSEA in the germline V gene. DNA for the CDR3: TGCAGCGTTGGTCGGGGCTACACAGATACGCAGTATTTT. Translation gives CSVGRGYTDTQYF.

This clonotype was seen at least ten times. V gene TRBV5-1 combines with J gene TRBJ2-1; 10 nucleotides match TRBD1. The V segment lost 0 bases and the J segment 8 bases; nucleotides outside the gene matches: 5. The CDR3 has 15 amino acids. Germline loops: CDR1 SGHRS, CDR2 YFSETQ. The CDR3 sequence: CASSLVGQGRDEQFF. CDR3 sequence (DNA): TGCGCCAGCAGCTTGGTGGGACAGGGGAGAGATGAGCAGTTCTTC.

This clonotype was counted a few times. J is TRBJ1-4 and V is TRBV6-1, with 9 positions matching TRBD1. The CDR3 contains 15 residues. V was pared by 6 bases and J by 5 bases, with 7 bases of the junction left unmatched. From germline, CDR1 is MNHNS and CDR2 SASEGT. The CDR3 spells CASRTGGQGNEKLFF. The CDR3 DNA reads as TGTGCCAGCAGGACAGGAGGACAGGGGAATGAAAAACTGTTTTTT.

CDR3 region: CASSLSRRVTNQPQHF. CDR3 nucleotide sequence: TGTGCCAGCAGCCTATCCAGGAGGGTGACCAATCAGCCCCAGCATTTT. The rearrangement links TRBV7-8 to TRBJ1-5; D gene ambiguous. Trimming cost V 5 bases and J 3 bases, with 17 bases left between them. This CDR3 contains 16 residues. Germline loops: CDR1 SGHVS, CDR2 FQNEAQ.

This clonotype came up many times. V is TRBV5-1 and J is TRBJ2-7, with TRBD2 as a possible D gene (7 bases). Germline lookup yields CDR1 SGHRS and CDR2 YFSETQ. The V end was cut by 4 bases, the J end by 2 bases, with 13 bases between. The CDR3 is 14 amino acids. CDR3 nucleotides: TGCGCCAGCAGCGGGGCGGGGGCCACCTACGAGCAGTACTTC. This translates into CASSGAGATYEQYF.

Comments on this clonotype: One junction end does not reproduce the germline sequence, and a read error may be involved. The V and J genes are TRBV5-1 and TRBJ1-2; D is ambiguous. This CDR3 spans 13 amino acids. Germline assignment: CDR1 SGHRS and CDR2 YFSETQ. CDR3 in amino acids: CATSSDSLYGYTF. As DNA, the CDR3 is TGCGCCACCAGCTCCGACTCCCTCTATGGCTACACCTTC.

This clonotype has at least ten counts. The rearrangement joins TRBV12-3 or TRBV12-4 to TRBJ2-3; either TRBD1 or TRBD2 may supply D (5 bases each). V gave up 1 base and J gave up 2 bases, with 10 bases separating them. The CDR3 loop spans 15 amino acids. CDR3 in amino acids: CASSLGDLVTDTQYF. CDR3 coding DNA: TGTGCCAGCAGTTTAGGGGACCTAGTCACAGATACGCAGTATTTT.

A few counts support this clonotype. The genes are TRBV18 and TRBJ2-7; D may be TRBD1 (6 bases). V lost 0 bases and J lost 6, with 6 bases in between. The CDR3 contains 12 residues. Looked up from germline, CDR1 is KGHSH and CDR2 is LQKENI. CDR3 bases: TGTGCCAGCTCACCACCGGGGGCCGAGCAGTACTTC. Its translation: CASSPPGAEQYF.

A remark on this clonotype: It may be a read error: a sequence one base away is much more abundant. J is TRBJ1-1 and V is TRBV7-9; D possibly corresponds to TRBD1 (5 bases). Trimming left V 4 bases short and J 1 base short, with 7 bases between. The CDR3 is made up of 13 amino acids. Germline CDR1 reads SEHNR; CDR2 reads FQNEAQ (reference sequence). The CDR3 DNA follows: TGTGCCAGCAGCTCGACAGAGAACACTGAAGCTTTCTTT. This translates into CASSSTENTEAFF.

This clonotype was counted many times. This CDR3 is CASSPPYRGRKGFEQFF. The CDR3 nucleotides are TGCGCCAGCAGCCCACCGTACAGGGGGCGAAAGGGATTTGAGCAGTTCTTC. The chain uses TRBV5-1 and TRBJ2-1, with 9 nucleotides matching TRBD1. Germline trimming cut 4 bases from V and 9 bases from J; bases unmatched to any gene: 17. Germline V lookup: CDR1 SGHRS, CDR2 YFSETQ. This CDR3 region has 17 residues.